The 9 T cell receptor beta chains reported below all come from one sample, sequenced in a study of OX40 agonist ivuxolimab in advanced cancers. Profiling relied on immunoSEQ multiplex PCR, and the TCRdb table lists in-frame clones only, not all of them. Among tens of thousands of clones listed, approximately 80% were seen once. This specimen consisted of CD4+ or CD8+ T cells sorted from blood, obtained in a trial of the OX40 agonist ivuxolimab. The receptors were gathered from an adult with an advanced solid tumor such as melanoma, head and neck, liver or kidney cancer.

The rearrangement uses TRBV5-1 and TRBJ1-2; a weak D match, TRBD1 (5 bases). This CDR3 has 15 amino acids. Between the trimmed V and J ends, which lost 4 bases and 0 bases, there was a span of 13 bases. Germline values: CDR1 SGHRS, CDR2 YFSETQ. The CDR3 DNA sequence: TGCGCCAGCAGCGTGACAGTTGGAGCTAACTATGGCTACACCTTC. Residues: CASSVTVGANYGYTF.

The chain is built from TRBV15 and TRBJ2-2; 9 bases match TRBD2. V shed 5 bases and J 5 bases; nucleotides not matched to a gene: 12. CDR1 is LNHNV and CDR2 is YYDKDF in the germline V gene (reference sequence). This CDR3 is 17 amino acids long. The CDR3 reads CATSEPLLAGITGELFF. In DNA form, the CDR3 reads TGTGCCACCAGCGAACCTTTACTAGCGGGCATTACCGGGGAGCTGTTTTTT.

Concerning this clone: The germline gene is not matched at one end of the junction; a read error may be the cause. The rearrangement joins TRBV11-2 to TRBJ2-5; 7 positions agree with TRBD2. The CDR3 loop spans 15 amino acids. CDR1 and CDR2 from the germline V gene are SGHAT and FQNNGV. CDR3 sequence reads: CASSLASSGQGTQYF. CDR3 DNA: TGTGCCAGCAGCTTAGCATCTAGCGGACAAGGGACCCAGTACTTC.

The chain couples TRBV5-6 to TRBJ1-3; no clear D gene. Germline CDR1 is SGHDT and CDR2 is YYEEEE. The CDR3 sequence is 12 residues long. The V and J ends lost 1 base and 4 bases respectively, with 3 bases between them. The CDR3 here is CASSLRGNTIYF. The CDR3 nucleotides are TGTGCCAGCAGCTTGCGAGGAAACACCATATATTTT.

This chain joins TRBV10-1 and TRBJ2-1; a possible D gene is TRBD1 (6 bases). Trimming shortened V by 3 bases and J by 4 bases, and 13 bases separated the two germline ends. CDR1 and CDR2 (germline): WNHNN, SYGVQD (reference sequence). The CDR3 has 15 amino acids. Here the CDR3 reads CASSDGQGTYNEQFF. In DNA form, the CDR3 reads TGCGCCAGCAGTGATGGGCAGGGGACGTACAATGAGCAGTTCTTC.

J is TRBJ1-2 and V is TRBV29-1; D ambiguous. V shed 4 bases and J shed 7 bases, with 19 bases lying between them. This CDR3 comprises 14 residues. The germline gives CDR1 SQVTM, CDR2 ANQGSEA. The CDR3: CSVVPTSLGSGYTF. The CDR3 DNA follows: TGCAGCGTTGTACCGACCAGCCTCGGGAGTGGCTACACCTTC.

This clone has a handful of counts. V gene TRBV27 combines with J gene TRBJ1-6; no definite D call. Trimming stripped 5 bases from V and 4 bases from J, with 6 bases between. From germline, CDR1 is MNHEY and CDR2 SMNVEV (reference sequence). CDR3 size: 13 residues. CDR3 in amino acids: CASSTVYNSPLHF. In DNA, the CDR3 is TGTGCCAGCAGTACAGTATATAATTCACCCCTCCACTTT.

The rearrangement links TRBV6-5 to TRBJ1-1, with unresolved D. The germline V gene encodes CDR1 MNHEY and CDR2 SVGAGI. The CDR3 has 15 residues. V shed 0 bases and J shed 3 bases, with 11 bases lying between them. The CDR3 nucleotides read TGTGCCAGCAGTTACTCGATCCCCCTTGACACTGAAGCTTTCTTT. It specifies CASSYSIPLDTEAFF.

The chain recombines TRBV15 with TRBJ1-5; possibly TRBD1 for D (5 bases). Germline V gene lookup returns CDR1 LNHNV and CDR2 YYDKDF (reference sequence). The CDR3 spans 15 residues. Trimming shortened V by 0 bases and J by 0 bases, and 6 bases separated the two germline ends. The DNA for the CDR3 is TGTGCCACCAGCAGAGAGGGGGATAGCAATCAGCCCCAGCATTTT. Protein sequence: CATSREGDSNQPQHF.